This TCR beta chain derives from a study of cytomegalovirus exposure and HLA in healthy donors. Study in general: A prior study identified some 100 million unique TCR beta sequences from 190 million or so T cells. Findings and limits, study-wide: Over 150 TCR beta chains were listed as cytomegalovirus-associated. Later, TCR association rates were found to vary by HLA locus, highest for DRB1 and lowest for HLA-C. Among the sequence variants, a highly shared cluster was likely an artifact of sequencing.

With V trimmed by 0 bases and J by 9 bases, 3 bases remained unmatched. Looked up from germline, CDR1 is SGHNT and CDR2 is YYREEE (reference sequence). This CDR3 has 13 amino acids. 13 Jbeta primers and 60 Vbeta primers were used for the PCR. The protocol was immunoSEQ multiplex PCR, while the TCRdb copy is restricted to in-frame clones and leaves out a portion. The table lists 200,000 or so clones, roughly 87% of them singletons. Comments on this clone: Antigen specificity is unknown.

Sequenced input: PBMCs. J is TRBJ2-3 and V is TRBV5-4; TRBD2 aligns across 8 bases. This receptor was obtained from a girl under three years old in good health and CMV-seronegative. The CDR3 region has the DNA TGTGCCAGCAGCTTGGATAGCGGGGTGACGCAGTATTTT. It yields the protein CASSLDSGVTQYF.